This T cell receptor beta chain was found in a study of control samples from healthy donors and cancer patients. This clone was detected once. Only in-frame clones appear in the TCRdb table, and some are missing; sequencing was by immunoSEQ multiplex PCR. The sample consists of about 12,000 clones, roughly 88% of them appearing once. Trimming took 1 base from V and 4 from J, leaving 10 bases between them. Germline CDR1 reads SGHVS; CDR2 reads FQNEAQ. The length of the CDR3 is 14 residues. The material sequenced was formalin-fixed, paraffin-embedded tissue. The receptor's source is a male donor with melanoma. The V and J genes are TRBV7-8 and TRBJ1-2; maybe TRBD1 (6 bases). CDR3 in DNA: TGTGCCAGCAGCTTAGGGGGGGCCGGCTATGGCTACACCTTC. This encodes CASSLGGAGYGYTF.